The 6 T cell receptor beta chains reported below all come from one sample, sequenced in a study of blood T cells in healthy people across ages. Next came a second PCR, run for roughly 7 to 12 cycles, which used a sample-barcoded 5' primer along with a J-beta primer mix. TCRdb used MiXCR to reprocess the 5' RACE reads, holding one entry per CDR3 protein. The top ten hold about 2.9% of the sample, which has around 800,000 distinct CDR3 sequences, under 30% seen once. Another study also made use of these data, one on T cells of mothers and their children.

Specimen: blood. These receptors were obtained from a boy between 5 and 17 years old in good health.

V usage is TRBV20-1 and J usage is TRBJ2-7; perhaps TRBD2 as D (5 bases). The germline V gene encodes CDR1 DFQATT and CDR2 SNEGSKA (reference sequence). Trimming took off 3 bases at V and 0 bases at J, with 6 bases between the two ends. This CDR3 is 12 amino acids long. CDR3 protein: CSASGDSYEQYF. DNA of the CDR3: TGCAGTGCTAGCGGGGACTCCTACGAGCAGTACTTC.

The V gene is TRBV7-2, the J gene TRBJ2-7; TRBD2 matches at 9 bases. The CDR3 contains 15 residues. J lost 3 bases, V lost 1 base, and 4 bases had no gene match. Germline CDR1 is SGHTA and CDR2 is FQGNSA. CDR3 nucleotide sequence: TGTGCCAGCAGCTTAGATTCTAGCGGGGTCTACGAGCAGTACTTC. This gives the protein CASSLDSSGVYEQYF.

This clonotype showed up just a few times. The gene calls are TRBV10-3 and TRBJ1-5; D might be TRBD1 (5 bases). The V gene lost 10 bases and the J gene lost 5 bases, with 15 bases spanning the gap. CDR1 is ENHRY, CDR2 SYGVKD, per germline. This CDR3 is built from 13 residues. CDR3 sequence reads: CATSRRDDQPQHF. The CDR3, as DNA: TGTGCCACCTCAAGGAGGGACGATCAGCCCCAGCATTTT.

The chain uses TRBV7-6 and TRBJ2-7; TRBD1 matches at 10 bases. Trimming took 1 base from V and 0 from J; bases not matched to a gene: 6. CDR1 and CDR2 from the germline V gene are SGHVS and FNYEAQ. This CDR3 has 17 residues. The CDR3 region has the DNA TGTGCCAGCAGCTTAGGATTTCGGGACAGGGGCTCCTACGAGCAGTACTTC. Encoded protein: CASSLGFRDRGSYEQYF.

The V and J genes are TRBV7-6 and TRBJ2-3; TRBD2 is a possible D gene (6 bases). The CDR3 sequence is 17 residues long. Germline values: CDR1 SGHVS, CDR2 FNYEAQ. The ends were cut back, 8 bases at V and 1 base at J, with 22 bases in the middle. This CDR3 is CASSRLVAGKGTDTQYF. As DNA, the CDR3 is TGTGCCAGCTCCCGGCTTGTGGCGGGGAAAGGCACAGATACGCAGTATTTT.

V is TRBV5-1 and J is TRBJ1-2, with D unresolved. The V end was cut by 3 bases, the J end by 6 bases, with 12 bases between. CDR1 and CDR2 from the germline V gene are SGHRS and YFSETQ. This CDR3 comprises 13 residues. Here the CDR3 reads CASSSRAVDGYTF. The DNA of the CDR3 is TGCGCCAGCAGCTCAAGGGCAGTGGATGGCTACACCTTC.